This T cell receptor (beta chain) came from a study of beta chain features in type 1 diabetes. One heparinised draw, averaging roughly 100 mL, was taken per donor. A CD45RO/CCR7/CD25/CD127/CD95/CD27 panel sorted naive, central memory, regulatory and stem cell-like memory CD4+ cells. This clone was detected many times. Its target is not known. V was shortened by 0 bases and J by 4 bases, with 7 bases between the two germline ends. Germline CDR1 and CDR2: SGHDT and YYEEEE. The CDR3 is 13 amino acids. Findings and caveats of the study: There was a moderate but significant shortening of TCRB CDR3s in all four CD4+ subsets of Type 1 diabetes patients.

Expressed TCRB transcripts were sequenced, since all the RNA that had been isolated was reverse transcribed. Clones were sequenced by immunoSEQ multiplex PCR, and TCRdb holds only the in-frame ones, with some missing. The sample includes more than 100,000 clones, 28% of them seen just once. The sample was central memory CD4+ T cells from blood. The receptor comes from a woman under 30 with type 1 diabetes. This rearrangement joins TRBV5-6 to TRBJ1-2; perhaps TRBD1 as D (5 bases). The CDR3 bases are TGTGCCAGCAGCTTGGACAGGCTCTATGGCTACACCTTC. Protein: CASSLDRLYGYTF. Supplemented by reference TRBV5-6 and TRBJ1-2, the full variable domain reads DAGVTQSPTHLIKTRGQQVTLRCSPKSGHDTVSWYQQALGQGPQFIFQYYEEEERQRGNFPDRFSGHQFPNYSSELNVNALLLGDSALYLCASSLDRLYGYTFGSGTRLTVV.